What follows are 30 T cell receptor beta chains derived from one specimen sequenced in a study of spatial heterogeneity in lung cancer. Time point defined: sample taken at primary tumor resection. The antigens for these receptors are not known. Findings and limits, study-wide: It was found that expanded intratumoral alpha and beta TCR counts tracked tumor mutation counts.

TCRdb reprocessed the 5' RACE reads with MiXCR, giving one entry per CDR3 protein. Of 4,000 to 5,500 distinct CDR3 sequences in the sample, 12% are singletons; the top ten hold roughly 28%. This sample comprised lung tumor tissue, obtained at surgery. The receptors here all came from a male donor with early-stage non-small cell lung cancer.

This clonotype is classed as medium-sized. The chain uses TRBV7-2 and TRBJ1-6, with D possibly TRBD1 on 6 matching bases. The V gene's germline CDR1 is SGHTA and CDR2 FQGNSA. Trimming took off 5 bases at V and 7 bases at J, with 9 bases between the two ends. The CDR3 is 13 amino acids. CDR3 bases: TGTGCCAGCAGCCTTACAGGGAATTCACCCCTCCACTTT. As protein: CASSLTGNSPLHF.

This clonotype was found a few times. The chain has TRBV5-1 and TRBJ2-5, with D tentatively TRBD2 (5 bases). Per the germline V gene, CDR1 is SGHRS and CDR2 is YFSETQ. The V and J ends lost 7 bases and 4 bases respectively, with 14 bases between them. The CDR3 extends over 13 amino acids. CDR3 bases: TGCGCCAGCGGGGAGAGGGCCGGAGAGACCCAGTACTTC. Its translation: CASGERAGETQYF.

By frequency in the sample, this clonotype is medium-sized. The chain employs TRBV20-1 and TRBJ2-1; 9 nucleotides align to TRBD2. The CDR3 loop spans 14 amino acids. V lost 3 bases, J lost 6 bases, and 6 bases stayed unmatched. Germline CDR1 reads DFQATT; CDR2 reads SNEGSKA (reference sequence). CDR3 protein: CSARRAGGRNEQFF. CDR3 nucleotide sequence: TGCAGTGCTAGGAGAGCGGGAGGTCGCAATGAGCAGTTCTTC.

This rearrangement joins TRBV10-3 to TRBJ2-1; TRBD2 agrees at 13 bases. CDR3 size: 14 residues. The ends lost 6 bases at V and 5 bases at J; junction bases unmatched: 1. Germline V lookup: CDR1 ENHRY, CDR2 SYGVKD. The CDR3 DNA reads TGTGCCATCAGGGGACTAGCGGGGAACAATGAGCAGTTCTTC. This sequence encodes CAIRGLAGNNEQFF.

This clonotype ranks as medium-sized. V usage is TRBV27 and J usage is TRBJ2-6; D is perhaps TRBD1 (5 bases). CDR3 size: 16 residues. CDR1 and CDR2 (germline): MNHEY, SMNVEV (reference sequence). Deletions cut 1 base from V and 2 bases from J, with 9 bases between. CDR3 residues: CASSLFFRAGANVLTF. In nucleotides, the CDR3 is TGTGCCAGCAGTTTATTTTTCAGGGCTGGGGCCAACGTCCTGACTTTC.

This clonotype occurred many times. The J gene is TRBJ1-4, the V gene TRBV28; D perhaps matches TRBD1 (5 bases). V lost 6 bases and J 3 bases, leaving 11 bases between the germline ends. CDR1 is MDHEN and CDR2 is SYDVKM in the germline V gene. The CDR3 runs 14 residues. The DNA of the CDR3 is TGTGCCAGCAGGGCCAGGGATGCTAATGAAAAACTGTTTTTT. It is translated as CASRARDANEKLFF.

This clonotype was seen ten or more times. The rearrangement joins TRBV14 to TRBJ2-2; D perhaps matches TRBD2 (5 bases). Germline assignment: CDR1 SGHDN and CDR2 FVKESK. This CDR3 is built from 16 residues. The germline V and J ends were trimmed by 1 base and 5 bases, with 14 bases remaining between them. CDR3 protein: CASSQVRTPRTGELFF. The CDR3 DNA is TGTGCCAGCAGCCAAGTTAGGACTCCCAGAACCGGGGAGCTGTTTTTT.

This clonotype has just a few counts. The CDR3 DNA follows: TGTGCCAGCAGTGCTAACAGGAATGAGCAGTTCTTC. As protein: CASSANRNEQFF. The chain employs TRBV6-2 or TRBV6-3 and TRBJ2-1, with TRBD1 as a possible D gene (5 bases). The germline V gene has CDR1 MNHEY and CDR2 SVGEGT. The CDR3 covers 12 residues. V was shortened by 5 bases and J by 7 bases, with 9 bases between the two germline ends.

This clonotype was seen repeatedly, ten times or more. Here the CDR3 DNA reads TGTGCCAGCAGTTGGGGTTCTAATGAAAAACTGTTTTTT. It specifies CASSWGSNEKLFF. The V call is TRBV12-3 or TRBV12-4, the J call TRBJ1-4, with D uncertain. This CDR3 is built from 13 residues. V lost 4 bases and J 3 bases, leaving 6 bases between the germline ends.

Within the sample, this clonotype is large. The gene calls are TRBV6-2 or TRBV6-3 and TRBJ2-1, with 7 bases aligning to TRBD1. This CDR3 is 15 amino acids long. Per the germline V gene, CDR1 is MNHEY and CDR2 is SVGEGT. The V segment lost 6 bases and the J segment 3 bases; nucleotides outside the gene matches: 8. The CDR3 bases are TGTGCCAGCAGGGACACAGGGGCGGACTACAATGAGCAGTTCTTC. Protein product: CASRDTGADYNEQFF.

The table lists this clonotype with a few counts. This chain links TRBV30 with TRBJ1-2; the D is unclear. The V end lost 0 bases, the J end lost 8 bases, and 7 bases lay between the germline ends. Germline V gives CDR1 GTSNPN, CDR2 SVGIG (reference sequence). This CDR3 contains 11 residues. DNA of the CDR3: TGTGCCTGGAGTGTAGGTCGAGGCTACACCTTC. Translation gives CAWSVGRGYTF.

By frequency in the sample, this clonotype is medium-sized. This chain links TRBV7-2 with TRBJ2-1; 13 positions agree with TRBD2. The germline V gene has CDR1 SGHTA and CDR2 FQGNSA. Unmatched junction bases numbered 8, after V lost 1 base and J lost 8 bases. This CDR3 has 17 amino acids. The CDR3 nucleotides are TGTGCCAGCAGCTTAGAAACGGGACTAGCGGGAAGGGATGAGCAGTTCTTC. Its protein is CASSLETGLAGRDEQFF.

This clonotype was seen ten or more times. This rearrangement joins TRBV5-6 to TRBJ1-2, with 8 bases aligning to TRBD1. V shed 7 bases, J shed 3 bases, and the junction held 11 bases outside the gene matches. The CDR3 contains 15 residues. Germline V gene lookup returns CDR1 SGHDT and CDR2 YYEEEE. The CDR3, as DNA: TGTGCCAGCGGACAATCAGGGGGCGTCGACTATGGCTACACCTTC. Translating it yields CASGQSGGVDYGYTF.

This clonotype was counted at least ten times. This chain connects TRBV6-5 to TRBJ1-6; no firm D call. Germline CDR1 is MNHEY and CDR2 is SVGAGI. CDR3 length: 15 amino acids. Trimming removed 4 bases from V and 5 bases from J, with 12 bases in between. The CDR3 bases are TGTGCCAGCAGTTCCTCGAGGTGGCATAATTCACCCCTCCACTTT. Its translation is CASSSSRWHNSPLHF.

By proportion, this clonotype is medium-sized. This chain's CDR3 is CASSRSGLRAAEQYF. Written as DNA, the CDR3 is TGTGCCAGTAGTCGGTCGGGACTAAGGGCGGCCGAGCAGTACTTC. The chain carries TRBV19 and TRBJ2-7, with 7 bases lining up with TRBD2. Trimming removed 5 bases from V and 6 bases from J; junction bases left unmatched: 13. This CDR3 has 15 amino acids. CDR1 and CDR2 (germline): LNHDA, SQIVND (reference sequence).

This clonotype was recorded many times. This chain connects TRBV20-1 to TRBJ2-3; D might be TRBD2 (6 bases). V lost 4 bases to trimming and J lost 0 bases, with 17 bases between them. Germline CDR1 is DFQATT and CDR2 is SNEGSKA (reference sequence). This CDR3 has 16 residues. The CDR3 is CSATTPGLTSTDTQYF. The CDR3, as DNA: TGCAGTGCTACGACTCCGGGACTCACTAGCACAGATACGCAGTATTTT.

In its sample, this clonotype was seen many times. The J gene is TRBJ1-2, the V gene TRBV7-2, with 9 positions matching TRBD1. The V and J ends lost 5 bases and 8 bases, in that order; junction bases with no gene match: 27. This CDR3 comprises 20 residues. Germline V gene sequence: CDR1 SGHTA, CDR2 FQGNSA. This chain's CDR3 is CASSPTIRSLDPGTGKGYTF. CDR3 coding DNA: TGTGCCAGCAGCCCAACAATTAGATCGCTCGATCCCGGGACAGGGAAAGGCTACACCTTC.

By proportion, this clonotype is medium-sized (0.01 to 0.1%). The genes are TRBV7-3 and TRBJ2-6, with TRBD1 matching over 9 bases. The V gene's germline CDR1 is SGHTA and CDR2 FQGTGA. The J segment lost 0 bases and the V segment lost 5 bases, leaving 5 bases of the junction unmatched. CDR3 length equals 17 residues. The CDR3, as DNA: TGTGCCAGCAGCAAACAGGGGGCGGCCTCTGGGGCCAACGTCCTGACTTTC. Translation: CASSKQGAASGANVLTF.

This clonotype was observed a few times. The chain employs TRBV2 and TRBJ2-5; D is unclear. CDR1 SNHLY and CDR2 FYNNEI come from the germline V gene. The V and J ends lost 4 bases and 5 bases respectively, with 5 bases between them. CDR3 length: 11 amino acids. CDR3 DNA sequence: TGTGCCAGCAGTGGGTACGAGACCCAGTACTTC. Translated, it gives CASSGYETQYF.

In this sample, this clonotype turned up many times. V and J are TRBV21-1 and TRBJ1-4. TRBV21-1 is described as a pseudogene. The CDR3 has 14 residues. The CDR3 bases are TGTGCCAGCAGCAAAGAGTCTGAGAATGAAAAACTGTTTTTT. This codes for CASSKESENEKLFF.

At least ten counts were recorded for this clonotype. The rearrangement uses TRBV20-1 and TRBJ2-3; 8 bases are a match to TRBD2. V shed 6 bases and J 6 bases; nucleotides not matched to a gene: 17. The CDR3 has 16 amino acids. CDR1 is DFQATT and CDR2 is SNEGSKA in the germline V gene (reference sequence). CDR3 coding DNA: TGCAGTGCGATACCTCTCATAGCGGGGACCTTGGATACGCAGTATTTT. It specifies CSAIPLIAGTLDTQYF.

This clonotype has only a few counts. In DNA, the CDR3 is TGTGCCAGCAGTCAGGGTAGGGGCTACGAGCAGTACTTC. Protein: CASSQGRGYEQYF. This sequence joins TRBV2 and TRBJ2-7; D may be TRBD1 (5 bases). Germline V gene sequence: CDR1 SNHLY, CDR2 FYNNEI. Trimming cost V 5 bases and J 3 bases, with 11 bases left between them. The CDR3 has 13 residues.

This clonotype was detected many times. CDR3 in amino acids: CASTSQGKYLSDTQYF. In DNA form, the CDR3 reads TGTGCCAGCACCTCACAGGGGAAGTATTTATCAGATACGCAGTATTTT. This chain uses TRBV7-2 with TRBJ2-3; 7 nucleotides align to TRBD1. In germline, CDR1 is SGHTA, CDR2 FQGNSA. Trimming removed 7 bases from V and 4 bases from J; junction bases left unmatched: 14. The length of the CDR3 is 16 residues.

This clonotype was counted at least ten times. This rearrangement joins TRBV6-1 to TRBJ2-1, with D uncertain. Germline V gives CDR1 MNHNS, CDR2 SASEGT. V was clipped by 2 bases and J by 9 bases, with 11 bases between them. This CDR3 has 13 amino acids. This chain's CDR3 is CASSERRGIEQFF. As DNA, the CDR3 is TGTGCCAGCAGTGAAAGGCGTGGGATTGAGCAGTTCTTC.

V gene TRBV19 combines with J gene TRBJ2-2, with 8 bases lining up with TRBD1. The CDR3 covers 16 residues. Per germline, CDR1 LNHDA and CDR2 SQIVND (reference sequence). Unmatched junction bases numbered 7, after V lost 3 bases and J lost 4 bases. The CDR3 spells CASSIRTGSVTGELFF. DNA of the CDR3: TGTGCCAGTAGTATTAGGACAGGGTCGGTCACCGGGGAGCTGTTTTTT.

The J gene is TRBJ1-1, the V gene TRBV7-9; D might be TRBD1 (5 bases). Trimming left V 5 bases short and J 7 bases short, with 23 bases between. Germline CDR1 reads SEHNR; CDR2 reads FQNEAQ (reference sequence). The CDR3 runs 16 residues. As DNA, the CDR3 is TGTGCCAGCAGCCACCCGGGGCCCCGGGGAAATTTTGAAGCTTTCTTT. Translation: CASSHPGPRGNFEAFF.

In this sample, this clonotype is medium-sized (0.01 to 0.1%). The chain joins TRBV6-5 to TRBJ2-6; D remains ambiguous. Germline V gene data show CDR1 as MNHEY and CDR2 as SVGAGI. Trimming left V 10 bases short and J 0 bases short, with 10 bases between. This CDR3 spans 14 amino acids. This CDR3 is CATSLYSGANVLTF. The CDR3 DNA reads TGTGCCACCTCGCTCTACTCTGGGGCCAACGTCCTGACTTTC.

This CDR3 is CASCRANYEQYF. In DNA form, the CDR3 reads TGTGCCAGCTGCCGGGCCAACTACGAGCAGTACTTC. The J gene is TRBJ2-7, the V gene TRBV12-3 or TRBV12-4; unclear D gene. V shed 8 bases and J shed 3 bases, with 11 bases lying between them. The CDR3 runs to 12 residues.

By share of the sample, this clonotype is large (0.1 to 1%). The V gene is TRBV9, the J gene TRBJ2-3, with 7 bases fitting TRBD1. CDR1 SGDLS and CDR2 YYNGEE come from the germline V gene. CDR3 length equals 15 residues. J lost 0 bases, V lost 3 bases, and 4 bases had no gene match. The DNA for the CDR3 is TGTGCCAGCAGCGACCGGGACAGAAGCACAGATACGCAGTATTTT. It codes for CASSDRDRSTDTQYF.

This clonotype appeared a few times. CDR3 region: CASSLATNTEAFF. CDR3 DNA sequence: TGTGCCAGCAGTTTAGCCACAAACACTGAAGCTTTCTTT. The chain links TRBV12-3 or TRBV12-4 to TRBJ1-1; D is ambiguous. This CDR3 has 13 amino acids. V gave up 0 bases and J gave up 2 bases, with 4 bases separating them.